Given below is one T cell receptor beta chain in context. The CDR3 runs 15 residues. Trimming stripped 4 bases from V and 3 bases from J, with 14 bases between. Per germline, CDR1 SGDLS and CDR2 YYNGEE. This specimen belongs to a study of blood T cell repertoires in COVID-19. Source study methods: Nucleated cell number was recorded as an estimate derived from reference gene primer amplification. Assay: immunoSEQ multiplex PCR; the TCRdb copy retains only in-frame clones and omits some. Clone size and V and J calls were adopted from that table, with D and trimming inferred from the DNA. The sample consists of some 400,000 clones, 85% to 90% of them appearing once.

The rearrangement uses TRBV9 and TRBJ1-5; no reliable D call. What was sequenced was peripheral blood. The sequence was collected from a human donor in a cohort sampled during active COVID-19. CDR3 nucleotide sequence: TGTGCCAGCAGCCCCCCCGGCGGATCCAATCAGCCCCAGCATTTT. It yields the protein CASSPPGGSNQPQHF. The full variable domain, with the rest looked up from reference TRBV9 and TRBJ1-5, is DSGVTQTPKHLITATGQRVTLRCSPRSGDLSVYWYQQSLDQGLQFLIQYYNGEERAKGNILERFSAQQFPDLHSELNLSSLELGDSALYFCASSPPGGSNQPQHFGDGTRLSIL.